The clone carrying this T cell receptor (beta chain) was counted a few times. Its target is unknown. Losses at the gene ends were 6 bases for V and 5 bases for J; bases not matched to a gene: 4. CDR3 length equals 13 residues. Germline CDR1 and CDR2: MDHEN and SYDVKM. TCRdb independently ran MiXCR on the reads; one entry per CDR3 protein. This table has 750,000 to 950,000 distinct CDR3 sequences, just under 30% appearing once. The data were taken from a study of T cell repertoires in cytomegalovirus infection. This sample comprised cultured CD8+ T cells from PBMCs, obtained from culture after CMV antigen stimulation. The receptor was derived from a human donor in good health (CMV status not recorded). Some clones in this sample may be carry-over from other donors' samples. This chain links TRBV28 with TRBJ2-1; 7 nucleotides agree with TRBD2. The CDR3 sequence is CASSHGGNNEQFF. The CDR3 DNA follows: TGTGCCAGCAGCCACGGGGGGAACAATGAGCAGTTCTTC. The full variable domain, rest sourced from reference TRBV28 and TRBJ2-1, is DVKVTQSSRYLVKRTGEKVFLECVQDMDHENMFWYRQDPGLGLRLIYFSYDVKMKEKGDIPEGYSVSREKKERFSLILESASTNQTSMYLCASSHGGNNEQFFGPGTRLTVL.